This T cell receptor beta chain was sequenced in a study of blood T cell repertoires in COVID-19. The overall study: The origin of the acute and convalescent COVID-19 samples was the United States, Italy and Spain.

Sequencing was performed with immunoSEQ multiplex PCR; in TCRdb, only in-frame clones are kept and a portion is missing. The sample shows 70,000 to 90,000 clones, 75% to 90% of them seen only once. This TCR was sampled from a man aged 55 to 70 with acute or convalescent COVID-19. The sequencing input was peripheral blood.

The CDR3 is CASSFSAGGQPQHF. In DNA form, the CDR3 reads TGTGCCAGCAGCTTCAGTGCTGGAGGCCAGCCCCAGCATTTT. This chain uses TRBV3-1 (or the pseudogene TRBV3-2) with TRBJ1-5; D call uncertain. V lost 5 bases and J lost 7, with 15 bases in between. Germline CDR1 LGHDT, CDR2 YNNKEL (reference sequence). The CDR3 has 14 amino acids.